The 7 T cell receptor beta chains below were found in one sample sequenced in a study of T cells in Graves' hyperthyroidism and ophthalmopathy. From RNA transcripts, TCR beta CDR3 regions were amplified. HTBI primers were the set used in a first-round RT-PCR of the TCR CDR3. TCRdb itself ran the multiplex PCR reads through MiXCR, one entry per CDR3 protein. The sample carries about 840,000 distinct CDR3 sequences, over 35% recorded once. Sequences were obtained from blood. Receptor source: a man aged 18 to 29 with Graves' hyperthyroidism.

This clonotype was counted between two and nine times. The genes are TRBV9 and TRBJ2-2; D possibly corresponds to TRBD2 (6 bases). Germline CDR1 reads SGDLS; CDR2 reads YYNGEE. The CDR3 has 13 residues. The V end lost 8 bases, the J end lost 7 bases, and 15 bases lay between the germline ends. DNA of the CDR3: TGTGCCAGTCAGGCGGGGTACGGCGGGGAGCTGTTTTTT. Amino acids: CASQAGYGGELFF. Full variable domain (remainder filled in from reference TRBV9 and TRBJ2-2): DSGVTQTPKHLITATGQRVTLRCSPRSGDLSVYWYQQSLDQGLQFLIQYYNGEERAKGNILERFSAQQFPDLHSELNLSSLELGDSALYFCASQAGYGGELFFGEGSRLTVL.

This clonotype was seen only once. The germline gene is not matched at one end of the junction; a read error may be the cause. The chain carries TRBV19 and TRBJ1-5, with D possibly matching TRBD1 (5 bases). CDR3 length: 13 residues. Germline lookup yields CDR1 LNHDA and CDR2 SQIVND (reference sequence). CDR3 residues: CAGSIGGDQPQHF. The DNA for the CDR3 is TGTGCCGGTAGTATCGGAGGGGATCAGCCCCAGCATTTT.

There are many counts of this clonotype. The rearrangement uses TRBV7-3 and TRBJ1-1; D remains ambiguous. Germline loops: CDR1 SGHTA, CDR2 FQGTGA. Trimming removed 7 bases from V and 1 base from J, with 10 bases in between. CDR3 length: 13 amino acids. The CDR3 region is CASTSLPNTEAFF. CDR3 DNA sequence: TGTGCCAGCACCTCGCTCCCGAACACTGAAGCTTTCTTT. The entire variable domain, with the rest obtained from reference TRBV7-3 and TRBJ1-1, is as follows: GAGVSQTPSNKVTEKGKYVELRCDPISGHTALYWYRQSLGQGPEFLIYFQGTGAADDSGLPNDRFFAVRPEGSVSTLKIQRTERGDSAVYLCASTSLPNTEAFFGQGTRLTVV.

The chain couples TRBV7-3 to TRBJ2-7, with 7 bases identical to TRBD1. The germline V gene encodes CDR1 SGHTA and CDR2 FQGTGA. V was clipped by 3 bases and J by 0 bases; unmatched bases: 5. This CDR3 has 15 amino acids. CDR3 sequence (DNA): TGTGCCAGCAGCTTCACAGGGGTGAGCTCCTACGAGCAGTACTTC. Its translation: CASSFTGVSSYEQYF.

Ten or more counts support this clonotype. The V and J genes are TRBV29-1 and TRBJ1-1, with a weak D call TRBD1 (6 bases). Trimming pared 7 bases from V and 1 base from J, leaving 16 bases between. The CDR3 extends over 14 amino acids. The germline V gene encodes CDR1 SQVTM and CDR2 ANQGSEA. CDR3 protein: CSAGSGHRNTEAFF. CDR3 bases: TGCAGCGCCGGATCGGGACACCGGAACACTGAAGCTTTCTTT.

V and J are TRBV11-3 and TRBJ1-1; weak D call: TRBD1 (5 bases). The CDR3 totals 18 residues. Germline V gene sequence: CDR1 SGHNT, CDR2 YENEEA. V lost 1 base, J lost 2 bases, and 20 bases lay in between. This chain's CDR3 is CASSLVGTYAGINTEAFF. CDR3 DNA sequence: TGTGCCAGCAGCTTAGTTGGGACGTATGCAGGAATTAACACTGAAGCTTTCTTT.

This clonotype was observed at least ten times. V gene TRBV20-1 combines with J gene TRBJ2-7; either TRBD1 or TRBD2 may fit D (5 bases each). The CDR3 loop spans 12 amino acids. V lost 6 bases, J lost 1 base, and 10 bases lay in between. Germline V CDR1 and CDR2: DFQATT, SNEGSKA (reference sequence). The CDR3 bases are TGCAGTGCCCCGAGGGGTTCCTACGAGCAGTACTTC. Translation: CSAPRGSYEQYF.